This T cell receptor beta chain was identified in a study of blood T cell repertoires in COVID-19. Using immunoSEQ multiplex PCR, the repertoire was profiled, and TCRdb retains in-frame clones only, with some absent. The sample consists of 130,000 to 150,000 clones, 88% of them appearing once. Trimming took 3 bases from V and 3 from J, leaving 4 bases between them. The germline gives CDR1 SGHDT, CDR2 YYEEEE. This CDR3 has 11 residues. The chain links TRBV5-6 to TRBJ2-7; D gene unclear. This TCR was sampled from a woman in her thirties with acute COVID-19. What was sequenced was PBMCs or T cells enriched from blood (not recorded which). The CDR3 loop reads CASSSYYEQYF. CDR3 nucleotide sequence: TGTGCCAGCAGCTCTTACTACGAGCAGTACTTC.